The present entry profiles one TCR beta chain with its context. Its target is not known. Germline loops: CDR1 MNHEY, CDR2 SMNVEV (reference sequence). CDR3 size: 13 residues. Trimming at V came to 4 bases and at J to 8 bases, leaving 5 bases not matched to a gene. This specimen belongs to a study of radiotherapy plus CTLA-4 blockade in lung cancer. Regarding the study as a whole: Radiotherapy plus ipilimumab was followed by expansion in blood of tumor-derived TCR clones. Dynamics of early blood T cell clones, together with interferon-beta, were reportedly the best predictors of response.

Some clones are missing from TCRdb's copy, which holds only in-frame ones; the method was immunoSEQ multiplex PCR. The repertoire holds around 70,000 clones, with about four fifths as singletons. The V and J genes are TRBV27 and TRBJ1-5, with 7 bases identical to TRBD1. Sequenced material: peripheral blood, taken from a patient treated with radiotherapy plus ipilimumab. This TCR came from a human donor with non-small cell lung cancer who had a partial response to radiotherapy plus ipilimumab. CDR3 nucleotides: TGTGCCAGCAGTTCTCGCAGGGGGGAGCCCCAGCATTTT. Amino acid sequence: CASSSRRGEPQHF.